Listed here are 11 T cell receptor beta chains from one sample, sequenced in a study of cytomegalovirus exposure and HLA in healthy donors. Both 60 Vbeta primers and 13 Jbeta primers went into the PCR. Generated by immunoSEQ multiplex PCR, the TCRdb table keeps only in-frame clones and is missing some. This table has under 35,000 clones, 50% to 75% appearing once. Sequenced: PBMCs. These receptors were collected from a male donor in good health and CMV-seropositive.

J is TRBJ1-4 and V is TRBV19, with TRBD1 identical over 7 bases. V lost 3 bases and J lost 0; bases outside the gene matches: 4. The length of the CDR3 is 16 residues. Germline V gene data show CDR1 as LNHDA and CDR2 as SQIVND (reference sequence). Here the CDR3 reads CASSIPGGSTNEKLFF. The CDR3 DNA sequence: TGTGCCAGTAGTATTCCAGGGGGTTCAACTAATGAAAAACTGTTTTTT. Based on the CDR3 plus reference TRBV19 and TRBJ1-4, the full variable domain is DGGITQSPKYLFRKEGQNVTLSCEQNLNHDAMYWYRQDPGQGLRLIYYSQIVNDFQKGDIAEGYSVSREKKESFPLTVTSAQKNPTAFYLCASSIPGGSTNEKLFFGSGTQLSVL.

The chain links TRBV7-9 to TRBJ1-4, with 8 bases identical to TRBD1. CDR3 length: 14 residues. Germline V gene sequence: CDR1 SEHNR, CDR2 FQNEAQ (reference sequence). V shed 6 bases, J shed 5 bases, and the junction held 5 bases outside the gene matches. The CDR3 DNA reads TGTGCCAGCAGACGAGGGACAGGCAATGAAAAACTGTTTTTT. Translating gives CASRRGTGNEKLFF.

The chain employs TRBV7-8 and TRBJ2-5; 8 nucleotides align to TRBD1. The V and J ends lost 3 bases and 2 bases, in that order; junction bases with no gene match: 2. The CDR3 contains 14 residues. Germline CDR1 and CDR2: SGHVS and FQNEAQ. CDR3 sequence (DNA): TGTGCCAGCAGCTTCGGGACAGGTCAAGAGACCCAGTACTTC. Its protein product is CASSFGTGQETQYF.

This sequence joins TRBV9 and TRBJ1-2; weak D call: TRBD1 (5 bases). The germline V gene encodes CDR1 SGDLS and CDR2 YYNGEE. V gave up 7 bases and J gave up 4 bases, with 11 bases separating them. CDR3 length equals 12 residues. The CDR3, as DNA: TGTGCCAGCGTGACAGAGCCCTATGGCTACACCTTC. Its translation: CASVTEPYGYTF.

The rearrangement uses TRBV6-6 and TRBJ1-1; 7 bases align to TRBD1. J gave up 3 bases and V 5 bases, and 6 bases lay outside the gene matches. The germline gives CDR1 MNHNY, CDR2 SVGAGI (reference sequence). This CDR3 is built from 14 residues. The CDR3: CASSRTGADTEAFF. The CDR3 DNA reads TGTGCCAGCAGTCGAACAGGGGCAGACACTGAAGCTTTCTTT.

CDR3 loop: CASSPTGGGYGYTF. The DNA of the CDR3 is TGTGCCAGCTCCCCGACAGGGGGCGGATATGGCTACACCTTC. This chain links TRBV6-5 with TRBJ1-2, with 10 bases fitting TRBD1. CDR3 length: 14 amino acids. Germline trimming cut 8 bases from V and 5 bases from J; bases unmatched to any gene: 8. The V gene's germline CDR1 is MNHEY and CDR2 SVGAGI.

The chain employs TRBV6-5 and TRBJ2-5; 9 nucleotides align to TRBD1. The DNA end is a closer match to TRBJ2-7, so the J assignment may be wrong. The CDR3 has 15 residues. Germline CDR1 MNHEY, CDR2 SVGAGI. In DNA, the CDR3 is TGTGCCAGCAGTTACAGGGGACAGGGAACCTACGAGCAGTACTTC. This encodes CASSYRGQGTYEQYF.

The V gene is TRBV5-6, the J gene TRBJ2-1; 9 bases map to TRBD2. This CDR3 is 16 amino acids long. J lost 4 bases, V lost 3 bases, and 8 bases had no gene match. Germline CDR1 SGHDT, CDR2 YYEEEE. The CDR3 region is CASSSLAGGNYNEQFF. The CDR3 nucleotides are TGTGCCAGCAGCTCCCTGGCGGGAGGGAATTACAATGAGCAGTTCTTC.

The chain is built from TRBV7-9 and TRBJ1-2, with a possible D match to TRBD1 (5 bases). CDR3 length: 12 residues. CDR1 is SEHNR and CDR2 is FQNEAQ in the germline V gene (reference sequence). CDR3 coding DNA: TGTTCCGCCGGAGGGGCAGCCTATGGCTACACCTTC. It encodes CSAGGAAYGYTF.

This clone showed up just a few times. The CDR3 DNA sequence: TGTGCCAGCAGCTCCACTAGCGGCTACAATGAGCAGTTCTTC. Amino acids: CASSSTSGYNEQFF. V gene TRBV9 combines with J gene TRBJ2-1, with 8 bases lining up with TRBD2. The V gene's germline CDR1 is SGDLS and CDR2 YYNGEE. After removal of 4 bases from V and 3 bases from J, the junction contained 3 bases not matched to a gene. The length of the CDR3 is 14 residues.

The chain has TRBV18 and TRBJ1-5, with unresolved D. Germline V gene lookup returns CDR1 KGHSH and CDR2 LQKENI. V was cut by 2 bases and J by 5 bases, with 13 bases left in between. The CDR3 is 15 amino acids. The CDR3 loop is CASSPGGREHQPQHF. The CDR3 DNA sequence: TGTGCCAGCTCACCAGGCGGGCGGGAGCATCAGCCCCAGCATTTT.